Below, 14 T cell receptor beta chains from the same sample are listed, as sequenced in a study of blood T cell repertoires in COVID-19. Produced via immunoSEQ multiplex PCR; TCRdb's table is partial and in-frame only. The sample has under 300,000 clones, almost 90% seen once. Sequencing was done on a sample of peripheral blood. The receptor set was obtained from a woman aged 55-69 years with COVID-19, enrolled during active disease.

J is TRBJ1-1 and V is TRBV19; no definite D call. V was cut by 6 bases and J by 0 bases, with 8 bases left in between. The CDR3 sequence is 13 residues long. The germline CDR1 and CDR2 sequences are LNHDA and SQIVND (reference sequence). The CDR3 DNA is TGTGCCAGTAGCCTCGGAGTGAACACTGAAGCTTTCTTT. Translating it yields CASSLGVNTEAFF.

The chain uses TRBV18 and TRBJ2-7; tentative D call: TRBD1 (5 bases). The germline V gene encodes CDR1 KGHSH and CDR2 LQKENI. The CDR3 loop spans 15 amino acids. The V and J ends lost 1 base and 1 base respectively, with 11 bases between them. The CDR3 nucleotides read TGTGCCAGCTCACCACGACCAGGGTCTTCCTACGAGCAGTACTTC. Translation: CASSPRPGSSYEQYF.

For this clone: Other DNA variants within this sample encode the same CDR3. The chain couples TRBV18 to TRBJ2-1; TRBD2 matches 9 bases. Germline assignment: CDR1 KGHSH and CDR2 LQKENI. The CDR3 contains 14 residues. V was clipped by 6 bases and J by 4 bases; unmatched bases: 4. Written as DNA, the CDR3 is TGTGCCAGCTCGCCTAGCGGGGAGTACAATGAGCAGTTCTTC. It yields the protein CASSPSGEYNEQFF. The entire variable domain, with the rest obtained from reference TRBV18 and TRBJ2-1, is as follows: NAGVMQNPRHLVRRRGQEARLRCSPMKGHSHVYWYRQLPEEGLKFMVYLQKENIIDESGMPKERFSAEFPKEGPSILRIQQVVRGDSAAYFCASSPSGEYNEQFFGPGTRLTVL.

In this sample, this clone turned up a few times. This chain uses TRBV7-2 with TRBJ1-2; 11 bases agree with TRBD1. This CDR3 region has 17 residues. CDR1 SGHTA and CDR2 FQGNSA come from the germline V gene. V shed 5 bases and J 5 bases; nucleotides not matched to a gene: 13. CDR3 in amino acids: CASSEGQGALQGYGYTF. The DNA of the CDR3 is TGTGCCAGCAGCGAAGGACAGGGGGCCCTCCAAGGATATGGCTACACCTTC.

CDR3 loop: CAWSLGGISGGYTF. CDR3 coding DNA: TGTGCCTGGAGCTTGGGAGGGATTTCGGGTGGCTACACCTTC. The chain combines TRBV30 with TRBJ1-2; D gene unclear. Germline CDR1 and CDR2: GTSNPN and SVGIG (reference sequence). The CDR3 runs 14 residues. The ends were cut back, 3 bases at V and 7 bases at J, with 18 bases in the middle.

The genes are TRBV5-1 and TRBJ1-6; TRBD1 aligns across 7 bases. Germline V gene data show CDR1 as SGHRS and CDR2 as YFSETQ. After removal of 3 bases from V and 8 bases from J, the junction contained 2 bases not matched to a gene. The CDR3 consists of 13 residues. Written as DNA, the CDR3 is TGCGCCAGCAGCTCCGACAGGGATTCACCCCTCCACTTT. Translated: CASSSDRDSPLHF. Full variable domain (outside the CDR3, taken from reference TRBV5-1 and TRBJ1-6): KAGVTQTPRYLIKTRGQQVTLSCSPISGHRSVSWYQQTPGQGLQFLFEYFSETQRNKGNFPGRFSGRQFSNSRSEMNVSTLELGDSALYLCASSSDRDSPLHFGNGTRLTVT.

The chain combines TRBV6-2 or TRBV6-3 with TRBJ1-1; 8 bases align to TRBD1. The CDR3 covers 15 residues. After removal of 5 bases from V and 4 bases from J, the junction contained 9 bases not matched to a gene. CDR1 is MNHEY, CDR2 SVGEGT, per germline. In DNA, the CDR3 is TGTGCCAGCAGTCGTATTCCTACAGGGGGCACTGAAGCTTTCTTT. Translated, it gives CASSRIPTGGTEAFF.

This clone was counted a few times. V and J are TRBV6-5 and TRBJ1-2; D is perhaps TRBD1 (6 bases). This CDR3 region has 14 residues. Trimming shortened V by 10 bases and J by 2 bases, and 17 bases separated the two germline ends. Per germline, CDR1 MNHEY and CDR2 SVGAGI. CDR3 DNA: TGTGCCACCCAAGTTGCCGGGACAAACTATGGCTACACCTTC. Protein product: CATQVAGTNYGYTF.

The chain links TRBV7-8 to TRBJ1-1, with 12 bases aligning to TRBD1. Per the germline V gene, CDR1 is SGHVS and CDR2 is FQNEAQ. This CDR3 contains 17 residues. The V and J ends lost 5 bases and 3 bases, in that order; junction bases with no gene match: 10. The CDR3 nucleotides read TGTGCCAGCAGCCCCCCCGGGACAGGGGGCCGGGACACTGAAGCTTTCTTT. This codes for CASSPPGTGGRDTEAFF.

The chain is built from TRBV28 and TRBJ1-2; the match to TRBD1 covers 7 bases. Germline assignment: CDR1 MDHEN and CDR2 SYDVKM. The CDR3 contains 13 residues. V dropped 7 bases and J dropped 2; count of bases not matched to a gene: 4. The CDR3 loop is CASTRQGNYGYTF. DNA of the CDR3: TGTGCCAGCACCAGACAGGGCAACTATGGCTACACCTTC.

The genes are TRBV6-2 or TRBV6-3 and TRBJ2-2, with 8 bases identical to TRBD2. The CDR3 runs 14 residues. The germline V gene encodes CDR1 MNHEY and CDR2 SVGEGT. After removal of 4 bases from V and 4 bases from J, the junction contained 2 bases not matched to a gene. The CDR3, as DNA: TGTGCCAGCAGTTCGGGGGGGCCCACCGGGGAGCTGTTTTTT. Translated: CASSSGGPTGELFF.

V usage is TRBV5-4 and J usage is TRBJ1-6; the D gene is possibly TRBD1 (6 bases). Germline CDR1 reads SGHNT; CDR2 reads YYREEE (reference sequence). Trimming cost V 4 bases and J 4 bases, with 12 bases left between them. The CDR3 is made up of 15 amino acids. The CDR3 nucleotides are TGTGCCAGCAGCACCAAACAGGGTTATAATTCACCCCTCCACTTT. Translation: CASSTKQGYNSPLHF. The variable domain in full, completed from reference TRBV5-4 and TRBJ1-6, reads ETGVTQSPTHLIKTRGQQVTLRCSSQSGHNTVSWYQQALGQGPQFIFQYYREEENGRGNFPPRFSGLQFPNYSSELNVNALELDDSALYLCASSTKQGYNSPLHFGNGTRLTVT.

The chain is built from TRBV23-1 and TRBJ1-5; D is perhaps TRBD1 (6 bases). TRBV23-1 is given ORF status, its function remaining uncertain. The V and J ends lost 7 bases and 3 bases respectively, with 16 bases between them. The CDR3 is made up of 15 amino acids. The CDR3 nucleotides are TGCGCCAGCACCCCCATCGAGGGGGTCAATCAGCCCCAGCATTTT. As protein: CASTPIEGVNQPQHF.

The chain uses TRBV5-1 and TRBJ1-1, with 7 positions matching TRBD1. From germline, CDR1 is SGHRS and CDR2 YFSETQ. The CDR3 consists of 14 residues. With 3 bases clipped from V and 3 bases from J, the junction kept 5 bases outside the gene matches. CDR3 coding DNA: TGCGCCAGCAGCTCGCAGGGGGTGGACACTGAAGCTTTCTTT. Translated: CASSSQGVDTEAFF. The full variable domain, rest sourced from reference TRBV5-1 and TRBJ1-1, is KAGVTQTPRYLIKTRGQQVTLSCSPISGHRSVSWYQQTPGQGLQFLFEYFSETQRNKGNFPGRFSGRQFSNSRSEMNVSTLELGDSALYLCASSSQGVDTEAFFGQGTRLTVV.